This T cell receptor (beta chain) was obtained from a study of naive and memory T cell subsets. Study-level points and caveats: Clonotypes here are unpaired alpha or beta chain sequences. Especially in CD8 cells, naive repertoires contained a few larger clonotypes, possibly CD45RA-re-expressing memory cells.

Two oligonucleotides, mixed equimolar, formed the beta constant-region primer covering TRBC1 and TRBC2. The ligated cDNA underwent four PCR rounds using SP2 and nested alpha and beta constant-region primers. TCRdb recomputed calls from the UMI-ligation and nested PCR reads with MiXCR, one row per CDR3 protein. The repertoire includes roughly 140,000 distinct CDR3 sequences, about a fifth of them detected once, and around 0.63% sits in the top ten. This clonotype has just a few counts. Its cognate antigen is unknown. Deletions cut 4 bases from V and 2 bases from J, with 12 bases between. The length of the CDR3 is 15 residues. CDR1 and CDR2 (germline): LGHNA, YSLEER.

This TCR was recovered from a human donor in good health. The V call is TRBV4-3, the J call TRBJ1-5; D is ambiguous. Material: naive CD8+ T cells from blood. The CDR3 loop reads CASSRIWAGNQPQHF. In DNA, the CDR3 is TGCGCCAGCAGCCGGATCTGGGCTGGCAATCAGCCCCAGCATTTT.